The 7 T cell receptor beta chains below all came from one sample that was sequenced in a study of T cell responses to AZD1222 COVID-19 vaccine. Sequenced by immunoSEQ multiplex PCR; TCRdb stores in-frame clones only, minus some. The table records 170,000 or so clones, 87% of them present only once. The material sequenced was peripheral blood, taken on day 0 of AZD1222 vaccination. The source is an adult in good health.

The rearrangement uses TRBV4-1 and TRBJ1-5; D perhaps matches TRBD1 (6 bases). The CDR3 is 15 residues long. The V gene lost 6 bases and the J gene lost 4 bases, with 16 bases spanning the gap. CDR1 is MGHRA, CDR2 YSYEKL, per germline. As DNA, the CDR3 is TGCGCCAGCAGTCTATCGGGGGCGCCGAATCAGCCCCAGCATTTT. This codes for CASSLSGAPNQPQHF.

The chain couples TRBV28 to TRBJ1-2; 7 bases agree with TRBD1. The CDR3 has 14 residues. Germline V gene lookup returns CDR1 MDHEN and CDR2 SYDVKM. V gave up 5 bases and J gave up 3 bases; unmatched junction bases: 6. CDR3 protein: CASSPRGRYYGYTF. The CDR3, as DNA: TGTGCCAGCAGTCCTAGGGGGCGCTACTATGGCTACACCTTC.

V and J are TRBV7-9 and TRBJ1-4; D uncertain. From germline, CDR1 is SEHNR and CDR2 FQNEAQ (reference sequence). The CDR3 extends over 16 amino acids. The germline V and J ends were trimmed by 1 base and 7 bases, with 16 bases remaining between them. The CDR3 loop is CASSLGVRRVLEKLFF. The CDR3 DNA sequence: TGTGCCAGCAGCTTAGGGGTGCGCCGCGTCCTTGAAAAACTGTTTTTT.

The V gene is TRBV11-2, the J gene TRBJ1-1, with a weak D call TRBD1 (6 bases). CDR1 SGHAT and CDR2 FQNNGV come from the germline V gene. V lost 1 base to trimming and J lost 11 bases, with 8 bases between them. The CDR3 covers 11 residues. CDR3 region: CASSLGQDAFF. The CDR3 DNA reads as TGTGCCAGCAGCTTAGGACAGGACGCTTTCTTT.

This chain joins TRBV6-4 and TRBJ2-1, with D unclear. Trimming took 0 bases from V and 10 from J, leaving 10 bases between them. The CDR3 is 13 residues long. Looked up from germline, CDR1 is MRHNA and CDR2 is SNTAGT. In DNA form, the CDR3 reads TGTGCCAGCAGTGACTCGACCCAGTCGGAGCAGTTCTTC. Its translation: CASSDSTQSEQFF.

The chain joins TRBV14 to TRBJ1-2; D is undetermined. V dropped 0 bases and J dropped 3 bases, with 8 bases sitting between them. Germline-derived CDR1 and CDR2 are SGHDN and FVKESK. CDR3 length equals 14 residues. This CDR3 is CASSQDLGDYGYTF. The CDR3 bases are TGTGCCAGCAGCCAAGATCTTGGAGACTATGGCTACACCTTC. The whole variable domain, filled in from reference TRBV14 and TRBJ1-2, reads EAGVTQFPSHSVIEKGQTVTLRCDPISGHDNLYWYRRVMGKEIKFLLHFVKESKQDESGMPNNRFLAERTGGTYSTLKVQPAELEDSGVYFCASSQDLGDYGYTFGSGTRLTVV.

The rearrangement joins TRBV4-1 to TRBJ1-2, with 7 bases that match TRBD1. Germline CDR1 MGHRA, CDR2 YSYEKL. J lost 4 bases, V lost 1 base, and 9 bases had no gene match. The length of the CDR3 is 16 residues. The CDR3 DNA reads as TGCGCCAGCAGCCAAGTCGCACAGGGGAGGGTCTATGGCTACACCTTC. Translated, it gives CASSQVAQGRVYGYTF.